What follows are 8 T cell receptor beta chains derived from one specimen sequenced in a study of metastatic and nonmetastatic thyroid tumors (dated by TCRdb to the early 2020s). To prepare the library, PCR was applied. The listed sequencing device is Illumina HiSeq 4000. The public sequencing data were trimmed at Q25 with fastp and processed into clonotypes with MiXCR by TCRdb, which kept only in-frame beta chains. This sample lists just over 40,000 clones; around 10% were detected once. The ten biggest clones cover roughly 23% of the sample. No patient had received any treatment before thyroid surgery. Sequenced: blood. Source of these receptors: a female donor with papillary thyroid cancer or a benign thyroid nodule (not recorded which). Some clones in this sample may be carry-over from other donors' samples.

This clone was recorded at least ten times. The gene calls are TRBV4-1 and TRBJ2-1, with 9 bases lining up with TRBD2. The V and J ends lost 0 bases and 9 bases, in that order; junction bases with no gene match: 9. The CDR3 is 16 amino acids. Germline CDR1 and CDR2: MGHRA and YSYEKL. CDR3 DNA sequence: TGCGCCAGCAGCCAAGATCAGAGCGGGAGGTTTGGTGAGCAGTTCTTC. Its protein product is CASSQDQSGRFGEQFF.

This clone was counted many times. As DNA, the CDR3 is TGTGCCAGCAGACAGGGGTCTACTTCCGGGGAGCTGTTTTTT. Encoded protein: CASRQGSTSGELFF. The rearrangement uses TRBV12-3 or TRBV12-4 and TRBJ2-2, with TRBD1 identical over 7 bases. This CDR3 has 14 residues. Trimming cost V 6 bases and J 6 bases; bases outside gene matches: 7.

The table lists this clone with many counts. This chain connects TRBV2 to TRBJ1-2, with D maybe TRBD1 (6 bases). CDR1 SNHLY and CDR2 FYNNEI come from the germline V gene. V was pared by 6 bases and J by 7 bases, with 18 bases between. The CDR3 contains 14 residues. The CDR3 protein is CASRVDRTQGGYTF. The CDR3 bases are TGTGCCAGCAGGGTAGACAGGACTCAGGGTGGCTACACCTTC. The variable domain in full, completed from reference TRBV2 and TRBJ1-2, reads EPEVTQTPSHQVTQMGQEVILRCVPISNHLYFYWYRQILGQKVEFLVSFYNNEISEKSEIFDDQFSVERPDGSNFTLKIRSTKLEDSAMYFCASRVDRTQGGYTFGSGTRLTVV.

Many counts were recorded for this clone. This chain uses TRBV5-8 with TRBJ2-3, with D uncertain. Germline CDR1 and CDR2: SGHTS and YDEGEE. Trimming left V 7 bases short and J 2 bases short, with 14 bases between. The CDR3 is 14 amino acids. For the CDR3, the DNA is TGTGCCAGCGGAGAAGGTTCCTCCACAGATACGCAGTATTTT. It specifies CASGEGSSTDTQYF.

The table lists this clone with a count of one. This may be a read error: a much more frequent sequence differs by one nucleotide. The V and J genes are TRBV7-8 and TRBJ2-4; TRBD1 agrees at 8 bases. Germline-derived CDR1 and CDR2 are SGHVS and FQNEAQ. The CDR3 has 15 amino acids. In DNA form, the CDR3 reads TGTGCCAGCAGATTAGCCGGGACAGGAAAAAACATTCAGTACTTC. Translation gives CASRLAGTGKNIQYF.

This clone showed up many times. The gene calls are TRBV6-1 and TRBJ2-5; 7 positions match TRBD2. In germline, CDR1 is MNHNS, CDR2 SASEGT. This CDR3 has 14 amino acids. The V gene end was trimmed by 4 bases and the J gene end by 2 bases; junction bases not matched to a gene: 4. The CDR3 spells CASSAVGGQETQYF. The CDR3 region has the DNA TGTGCCAGCAGTGCCGTCGGGGGGCAAGAGACCCAGTACTTC.

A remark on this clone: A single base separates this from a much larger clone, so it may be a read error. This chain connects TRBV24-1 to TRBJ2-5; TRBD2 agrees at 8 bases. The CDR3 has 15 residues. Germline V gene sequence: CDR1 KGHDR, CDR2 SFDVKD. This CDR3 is CATSRNQAGEEAQYF. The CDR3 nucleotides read TGTGCCACCAGTCGGAACCAAGCGGGGGAAGAGGCCCAGTACTTC.

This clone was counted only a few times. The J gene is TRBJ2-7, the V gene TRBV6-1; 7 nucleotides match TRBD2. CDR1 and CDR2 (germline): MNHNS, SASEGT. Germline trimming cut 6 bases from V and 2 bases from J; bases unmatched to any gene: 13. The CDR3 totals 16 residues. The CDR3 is CASRLKRGLTPYEQYF. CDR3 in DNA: TGTGCCAGCAGACTAAAACGGGGACTAACGCCCTACGAGCAGTACTTC.